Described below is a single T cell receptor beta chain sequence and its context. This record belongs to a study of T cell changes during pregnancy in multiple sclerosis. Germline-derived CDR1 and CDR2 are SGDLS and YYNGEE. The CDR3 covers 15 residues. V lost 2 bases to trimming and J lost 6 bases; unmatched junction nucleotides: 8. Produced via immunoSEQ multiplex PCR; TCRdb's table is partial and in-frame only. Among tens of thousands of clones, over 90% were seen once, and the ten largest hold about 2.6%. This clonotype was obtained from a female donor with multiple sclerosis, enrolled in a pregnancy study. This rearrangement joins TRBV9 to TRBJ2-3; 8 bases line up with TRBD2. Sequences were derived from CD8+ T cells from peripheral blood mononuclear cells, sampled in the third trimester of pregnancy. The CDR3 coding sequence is TGTGCCAGCAGCGTCCCGGGACTAGGAGCGGATACGCAGTATTTT. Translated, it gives CASSVPGLGADTQYF.